This T cell receptor (beta chain) is drawn from a study of CD8+ T cells in alopecia areata. Trimming removed 8 bases at V and 6 bases at J, with 10 bases between. The CDR3 is 12 residues long. The sample's treatment: oral pan-JAK inhibitor, 5-10 mg twice daily. Reverse transcription of extracted RNA yielded cDNA, which provided the sequencing template. Here immunoSEQ multiplex PCR was the method, and the copy in TCRdb shows in-frame clones only, minus some. The sample includes roughly 200,000 clones, 40% to 55% seen only once; the top ten take roughly 2.6%. The receptor's source is a human donor with alopecia areata. The material was CD4+ T cells sorted from blood, obtained at roughly week 36, from a patient treated with tofacitinib. The chain recombines TRBV23-1 with TRBJ1-4, with D perhaps matching TRBD1 (5 bases). TRBV23-1 is known as an ORF, though its function is uncertain. The CDR3 DNA follows: TGCGCCAGCGGGGGGTATCATGAAAAACTGTTTTTT. This translates into CASGGYHEKLFF.